The subject of this entry is one T cell receptor beta chain. Its target is unknown. The junction does not match germline at one end; this may be a read error. Germline CDR1 is SSHAT and CDR2 is FNYEAQ (reference sequence). The CDR3 is made up of 13 amino acids. Repertoires were generated with immunoSEQ multiplex PCR, while TCRdb's copy carries only in-frame clones and drops some. Here the sample spans under 40,000 clones, about three quarters being singletons. Time point indicated: cycle 4 day 1 (C4D1), after 5 to 7 weeks of nivolumab. All the patients suffered relapse after autologous stem cell transplantation, and brentuximab vedotin exposure differed. Complete response, partial response or progressive disease made up the best responses. This specimen belongs to a study of PD-1 blockade in classical Hodgkin lymphoma. General study findings and limits: Patients with a complete response exhibited baseline diversity comparable to newly diagnosed patients.

The sample was peripheral blood mononuclear cells (PBMCs), taken before the fourth cycle of nivolumab. The rearrangement joins TRBV7-7 to TRBJ2-5; possible D gene TRBD1, 6 bases. Judging by the DNA end, TRBJ2-7 fits better; the J call may be wrong. This TCR was recovered from a human donor with classical Hodgkin lymphoma. DNA for the CDR3: TGTGCTAGCAGCTTAGCGCAGGGGTACGAGCAGTACTTC. It specifies CASSLAQGYEQYF.